These 9 T cell receptor beta chains share one sample of origin, sequenced in a study of vaccination and CD4 T cells after COVID-19. These receptors' targets are unknown. Described treatment: approximately 9-day PBMC culture with coronavirus spike peptide pools or control peptides (ViraFEST assay). An Oncomine TCR Beta short-read assay was used to sequence the DNA from cultured CD4+ T cells. TCRdb analysed the PCR reads with MiXCR anew, one entry per CDR3 protein. The sample contains about 14,000 distinct CDR3 sequences, 55% to 70% of which appear only once. Input material: CD4+ T cells from blood, cultured in vitro. Source of these receptors: a human donor who had recovered from COVID-19.

This chain joins TRBV12-3 or TRBV12-4 and TRBJ1-1; D ambiguous. Trimming shortened V by 7 bases and J by 1 base, and 4 bases separated the two germline ends. CDR3 length: 11 residues. CDR3 sequence (DNA): TGTGCCAGCATTGGGAACACTGAAGCTTTCTTT. It is translated as CASIGNTEAFF.

By sample fraction, this clonotype is medium-sized. J is TRBJ2-2 and V is TRBV27; 9 bases align to TRBD1. In germline, CDR1 is MNHEY, CDR2 SMNVEV (reference sequence). The CDR3 spans 15 residues. Losses at the gene ends were 3 bases for V and 6 bases for J; bases not matched to a gene: 5. CDR3 nucleotides: TGTGCCAGCAGTTTGACAGGGGGACGTTCCGGGGAGCTGTTTTTT. Translating gives CASSLTGGRSGELFF.

The chain employs TRBV7-2 and TRBJ2-3; 8 bases match TRBD2. The CDR3 runs to 15 residues. Germline loops: CDR1 SGHTA, CDR2 FQGNSA. The V and J ends lost 3 bases and 5 bases, in that order; junction bases with no gene match: 7. The CDR3 is CASSLIGLAGDTQYF. CDR3 DNA sequence: TGTGCCAGCAGCTTGATCGGCCTAGCGGGAGATACGCAGTATTTT.

The chain couples TRBV28 to TRBJ2-7; TRBD1 agrees at 8 bases. Germline CDR1 is MDHEN and CDR2 is SYDVKM. CDR3 length equals 15 residues. After removal of 6 bases from V and 2 bases from J, the junction contained 9 bases not matched to a gene. Here the CDR3 reads CASRFAGQGTYEQYF. DNA for the CDR3: TGTGCCAGCAGATTCGCAGGACAGGGTACCTACGAGCAGTACTTC.

The rearrangement links TRBV20-1 to TRBJ2-7; D is uncertain. V lost 3 bases, J lost 3 bases, and 18 bases lay in between. CDR1 and CDR2 (germline): DFQATT, SNEGSKA (reference sequence). The CDR3 is 15 residues long. The CDR3 DNA sequence: TGCAGTGCTAGTCACAGTCGCGGTATAGACTACGAGCAGTACTTC. Translating gives CSASHSRGIDYEQYF.

The chain uses TRBV20-1 and TRBJ2-5, with D maybe TRBD1 (6 bases). The CDR3 totals 14 residues. The germline V gene has CDR1 DFQATT and CDR2 SNEGSKA (reference sequence). Trimming pared 5 bases from V and 5 bases from J, leaving 18 bases between. The CDR3 is CSAPDPLRGETQYF. The CDR3 DNA sequence: TGCAGTGCTCCTGACCCGTTGAGGGGGGAGACCCAGTACTTC.

V is TRBV24-1 and J is TRBJ2-2; D not certain. Germline V gene data show CDR1 as KGHDR and CDR2 as SFDVKD. The CDR3 is made up of 13 amino acids. V lost 8 bases and J 2 bases, leaving 8 bases between the germline ends. CDR3 sequence reads: CATKAGNTGELFF. The CDR3 DNA reads TGTGCCACCAAAGCAGGAAACACCGGGGAGCTGTTTTTT.

The gene calls are TRBV20-1 and TRBJ2-1; 8 nucleotides agree with TRBD2. V trimming: 0 bases; J trimming: 3 bases; junction bases outside the gene matches: 7. The CDR3 is made up of 16 amino acids. The V gene's germline CDR1 is DFQATT and CDR2 SNEGSKA (reference sequence). The CDR3: CSARDIGGALYNEQFF. Written as DNA, the CDR3 is TGCAGTGCTAGAGATATCGGGGGGGCACTCTACAATGAGCAGTTCTTC.

The chain recombines TRBV7-2 with TRBJ2-3, with D tentatively TRBD1 or TRBD2 (5 bases each). Germline V gene lookup returns CDR1 SGHTA and CDR2 FQGNSA. Trimming removed 5 bases from V and 4 bases from J, with 10 bases in between. The CDR3 is 13 amino acids. Here the CDR3 reads CASSLLGADTQYF. In nucleotides, the CDR3 is TGTGCCAGCAGCCTTTTGGGGGCAGATACGCAGTATTTT.